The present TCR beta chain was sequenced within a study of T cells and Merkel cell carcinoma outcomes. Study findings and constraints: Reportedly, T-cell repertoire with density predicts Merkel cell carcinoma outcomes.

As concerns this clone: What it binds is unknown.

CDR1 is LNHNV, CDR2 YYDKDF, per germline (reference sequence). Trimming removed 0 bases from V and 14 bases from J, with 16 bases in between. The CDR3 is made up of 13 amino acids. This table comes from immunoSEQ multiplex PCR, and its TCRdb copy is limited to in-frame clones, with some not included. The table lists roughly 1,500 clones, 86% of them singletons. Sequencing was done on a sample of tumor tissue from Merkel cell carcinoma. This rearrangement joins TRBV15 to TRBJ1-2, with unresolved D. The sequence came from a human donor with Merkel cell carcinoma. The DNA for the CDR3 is TGTGCCACCAGCAGAGACCTCGAGGCGCTGCTAACCTTC. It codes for CATSRDLEALLTF.